The present T cell receptor beta chain was sequenced within a study of blood T cell repertoires in COVID-19. Trimming pared 2 bases from V and 1 base from J, leaving 15 bases between. CDR1 and CDR2 from the germline V gene are LGHDT and YNNKEL (reference sequence). The CDR3 runs 17 residues. Profiling relied on immunoSEQ multiplex PCR, and the TCRdb table lists in-frame clones only, not all of them. The sample yields 30,000 to 40,000 clones, over 90% seen once. The chain employs TRBV3-1 (or the pseudogene TRBV3-2) and TRBJ1-5, with D unclear. This clonotype was sampled from a human donor in a cohort sampled during active COVID-19. Material for sequencing was peripheral blood. CDR3 bases: TGTGCCAGCAGCCAAACCCGAACAACAGTAAGCAATCAGCCCCAGCATTTT. Translation: CASSQTRTTVSNQPQHF.